This paragraph covers one TCR beta chain sequence. Trimming took 5 bases from V and 6 from J; bases not matched to a gene: 4. CDR1 is ENHRY and CDR2 is SYGVKD in the germline V gene. CDR3 length: 12 amino acids. The sample originates from a study of human T cells and chemical hapten exposure. Via MiXCR, TCRdb re-called the RACE reads, giving one row per CDR3 protein. Of 110,000 or so distinct CDR3 sequences listed, under 40% are singletons. Time point reported: patch test 3, about 24 weeks after DPC sensitization. As to treatment: therapeutic diphenylcyclopropenone sensitization with weekly scalp DPC. The rearrangement links TRBV10-3 to TRBJ2-7, with 7 bases identical to TRBD1. This sample comprised whole blood, obtained in connection with sensitization to the hapten diphenylcyclopropenone (DPC). This TCR came from a middle-aged man with alopecia areata. Some clones in this sample may be carry-over from other donors' samples. CDR3 region: CAISRDSSEQYV. CDR3 in DNA: TGTGCCATCAGTCGGGACAGCAGCGAGCAGTACGTC.